One and the same sample provided the 29 T cell receptor beta chains below, sequenced in a study of blood T cell repertoires in COVID-19. The protocol was immunoSEQ multiplex PCR, while the TCRdb copy is restricted to in-frame clones and leaves out a portion. Among fewer than 45,000 clones listed, less than 80% were seen once. Sequencing was done on a sample of peripheral blood. Receptors were obtained from a man aged 70 or older with COVID-19, enrolled during active disease.

The chain is built from TRBV2 and TRBJ2-7, with D maybe TRBD2 (5 bases). The CDR3 contains 13 residues. V lost 2 bases and J 4 bases, leaving 9 bases between the germline ends. The germline CDR1 and CDR2 sequences are SNHLY and FYNNEI. This CDR3 is CASSEHRGYEQYF. CDR3 DNA sequence: TGTGCCAGCAGTGAACATCGGGGATACGAGCAGTACTTC.

The chain links TRBV10-3 to TRBJ2-3; 9 bases agree with TRBD2. This CDR3 has 21 amino acids. Germline CDR1 reads ENHRY; CDR2 reads SYGVKD. V was clipped by 9 bases and J by 2 bases; unmatched bases: 27. CDR3 DNA sequence: TGTGCCATTGGGGGGACTAGCTTAAGGGACACGAGTAGTAGGTTCACAGATACGCAGTATTTT. It yields the protein CAIGGTSLRDTSSRFTDTQYF.

V usage is TRBV19 and J usage is TRBJ2-4, with D tentatively TRBD1 (7 bases). The germline CDR1 and CDR2 sequences are LNHDA and SQIVND (reference sequence). CDR3 size: 16 residues. Trimming took 1 base from V and 3 from J, leaving 13 bases between them. The CDR3 sequence is CASSIGGGGNKNIQYF. The DNA of the CDR3 is TGTGCCAGTAGTATAGGCGGAGGGGGCAACAAAAACATTCAGTACTTC.

This rearrangement joins TRBV7-6 to TRBJ1-2, with D possibly being TRBD1 (6 bases). In germline, CDR1 is SGHVS, CDR2 FNYEAQ. Trimming removed 5 bases at V and 2 bases at J, with 12 bases between. CDR3 length: 14 amino acids. CDR3 DNA sequence: TGTGCCAGCAGCCCGATCACAGGGAACTATGGCTACACCTTC. Its protein product is CASSPITGNYGYTF.

The rearrangement links TRBV6-5 to TRBJ2-1, with D perhaps TRBD1 (5 bases). There are 15 residues in the CDR3. With 7 bases removed from V and 9 bases from J, the gap between germline ends came to 22 bases. Germline V gene lookup returns CDR1 MNHEY and CDR2 SVGAGI. This CDR3 reads CASTQGGERRVEQFF. In DNA, the CDR3 is TGTGCCAGCACCCAGGGCGGAGAGCGCCGGGTTGAGCAGTTCTTC.

This rearrangement joins TRBV27 to TRBJ2-7, with D hard to call. The CDR3 consists of 13 residues. The V gene's germline CDR1 is MNHEY and CDR2 SMNVEV (reference sequence). V lost 6 bases and J 3 bases, leaving 12 bases between the germline ends. The CDR3 DNA reads as TGTGCCAGCAGGCGGAACGAAGGCTACGAGCAGTACTTC. This codes for CASRRNEGYEQYF.

V and J are TRBV7-9 and TRBJ2-1; D is ambiguous. This CDR3 region has 14 residues. Germline assignment: CDR1 SEHNR and CDR2 FQNEAQ (reference sequence). The V end lost 0 bases, the J end lost 3 bases, and 6 bases lay between the germline ends. The CDR3, as DNA: TGTGCCAGCAGCTTAGCGGCAGGCTACAATGAGCAGTTCTTC. It specifies CASSLAAGYNEQFF.

The rearrangement uses TRBV10-1 and TRBJ2-6; weak D call: TRBD1 (6 bases). The CDR3 spans 14 residues. Germline values: CDR1 WNHNN, CDR2 SYGVQD (reference sequence). Between the trimmed V and J ends, which lost 6 bases and 3 bases, there was a span of 9 bases. CDR3 coding DNA: TGCGCCAGCAGCCCAGGGGATGGGGCCAACGTCCTGACTTTC. It specifies CASSPGDGANVLTF.

The chain links TRBV6-6 to TRBJ2-5; 9 nucleotides match TRBD1. Germline V gene lookup returns CDR1 MNHNY and CDR2 SVGAGI (reference sequence). This CDR3 has 15 amino acids. The ends lost 6 bases at V and 5 bases at J; junction bases unmatched: 10. CDR3 residues: CASRPPGQGGETQYF. CDR3 DNA sequence: TGTGCCAGCAGACCCCCGGGACAGGGTGGGGAGACCCAGTACTTC.

This chain joins TRBV28 and TRBJ1-1, with a tentative D call TRBD1 (6 bases). V lost 3 bases and J lost 8, with 13 bases in between. The CDR3 contains 13 residues. The germline gives CDR1 MDHEN, CDR2 SYDVKM. The CDR3 loop reads CASSFQGGWEAFF. For the CDR3, the DNA is TGTGCCAGCAGTTTCCAAGGGGGATGGGAAGCTTTCTTT.

Note on this clone: The sample carries other DNA sequences with the same CDR3. V usage is TRBV18 and J usage is TRBJ2-7, with 9 bases lining up with TRBD1. V was pared by 3 bases and J by 2 bases, with 2 bases of the junction left unmatched. There are 14 residues in the CDR3. Per the germline V gene, CDR1 is KGHSH and CDR2 is LQKENI. The CDR3 nucleotides read TGTGCCAGCTCACCCGGACAGGGGACCTACGAGCAGTACTTC. Its protein product is CASSPGQGTYEQYF.

This clone appeared a few times. The chain has TRBV27 and TRBJ2-3; D is unclear. The CDR3 runs 14 residues. The V gene's germline CDR1 is MNHEY and CDR2 SMNVEV (reference sequence). Trimming stripped 3 bases from V and 6 bases from J, with 13 bases between. The DNA for the CDR3 is TGTGCCAGCAGTTTCTACTACGGTGGGGATACGCAGTATTTT. The encoded protein is CASSFYYGGDTQYF.

This chain connects TRBV28 to TRBJ1-1; 9 bases map to TRBD1. The CDR3 consists of 14 residues. The J segment lost 5 bases and the V segment lost 8 bases, leaving 9 bases of the junction unmatched. The V gene's germline CDR1 is MDHEN and CDR2 SYDVKM. The CDR3 loop reads CASSRAGTGTEAFF. The CDR3 nucleotides read TGTGCCAGCTCTAGGGCCGGGACAGGGACTGAAGCTTTCTTT.

J is TRBJ2-2 and V is TRBV7-3, with a possible D match to TRBD1 (6 bases). Germline-derived CDR1 and CDR2 are SGHTA and FQGTGA. V was trimmed by 1 base and J by 8 bases, leaving 17 bases between them. CDR3 size: 16 residues. The DNA for the CDR3 is TGTGCCAGCAGCTTAAAACCGGACAGCAGTGCGGGGGAGCTGTTTTTT. Its translation: CASSLKPDSSAGELFF. Complete variable domain (other parts from reference TRBV7-3 and TRBJ2-2): GAGVSQTPSNKVTEKGKYVELRCDPISGHTALYWYRQSLGQGPEFLIYFQGTGAADDSGLPNDRFFAVRPEGSVSTLKIQRTERGDSAVYLCASSLKPDSSAGELFFGEGSRLTVL.

The chain employs TRBV30 and TRBJ2-1; a possible D gene is TRBD1 (5 bases). The germline gives CDR1 GTSNPN, CDR2 SVGIG (reference sequence). Trimming shortened V by 3 bases and J by 1 base, and 22 bases separated the two germline ends. This CDR3 has 18 residues. The CDR3 reads CAWRSRFLRGQSYNEQFF. CDR3 nucleotide sequence: TGTGCCTGGAGGTCGCGGTTTTTGCGAGGACAATCCTACAATGAGCAGTTCTTC.

This clone appeared a single time. The rearrangement uses TRBV25-1 and TRBJ1-5; D remains ambiguous. Germline CDR1 and CDR2: MGHDK and SYGVNS. V was cut by 3 bases and J by 1 base, with 13 bases left in between. The CDR3 is 16 residues long. CDR3 coding DNA: TGTGCCAGCAGTGAGGACTGGACTCAAAGCAATCAGCCCCAGCATTTT. Encoded protein: CASSEDWTQSNQPQHF.

The rearrangement links TRBV6-6 to TRBJ1-2; tentative D call: TRBD1 (5 bases). The germline V gene encodes CDR1 MNHNY and CDR2 SVGAGI (reference sequence). V was shortened by 6 bases and J by 4 bases, with 15 bases between the two germline ends. The CDR3 is 14 amino acids. The CDR3 DNA reads TGTGCCAGCAGGATAAGGGAACAGGTCTATGGCTACACCTTC. Translation: CASRIREQVYGYTF.

This clone has just one count. The chain has TRBV18 and TRBJ1-5, with D possibly matching TRBD1 (5 bases). The CDR3 totals 14 residues. V dropped 6 bases and J dropped 2 bases, with 11 bases sitting between them. Germline assignment: CDR1 KGHSH and CDR2 LQKENI. Here the CDR3 DNA reads TGTGCCAGCTCCAGAGACAGAGGCAATCAGCCCCAGCATTTT. Translating gives CASSRDRGNQPQHF.

CDR3 sequence: CASSQGTGGKDEQFF. The CDR3 DNA sequence: TGCGCCAGCAGCCAAGGGACAGGGGGCAAGGATGAGCAGTTCTTC. The rearrangement joins TRBV4-3 to TRBJ2-1, with TRBD1 matching 11 bases. The CDR3 loop spans 15 amino acids. Germline lookup yields CDR1 LGHNA and CDR2 YSLEER. V lost 1 base to trimming and J lost 8 bases; unmatched junction nucleotides: 4.

The CDR3 region is CASSRQADRVGAEAFF. In DNA, the CDR3 is TGTGCCAGCAGCCGTCAAGCCGACAGGGTAGGGGCTGAAGCTTTCTTT. The chain combines TRBV7-2 with TRBJ1-1, with 7 bases lining up with TRBD1. J lost 6 bases, V lost 5 bases, and 15 bases had no gene match. CDR1 is SGHTA, CDR2 FQGNSA, per germline. This CDR3 spans 16 amino acids.

V and J are TRBV5-1 and TRBJ2-7; tentative D call: TRBD1 (6 bases). Trimming stripped 2 bases from V and 6 bases from J, with 15 bases between. The CDR3 length is 14 residues. CDR1 and CDR2 (germline): SGHRS, YFSETQ. As DNA, the CDR3 is TGCGCCAGCAGCTTTCCCGCCCAGGGGCGCGAGCAGTACTTC. Protein sequence: CASSFPAQGREQYF. The entire variable domain, with the rest obtained from reference TRBV5-1 and TRBJ2-7, is as follows: KAGVTQTPRYLIKTRGQQVTLSCSPISGHRSVSWYQQTPGQGLQFLFEYFSETQRNKGNFPGRFSGRQFSNSRSEMNVSTLELGDSALYLCASSFPAQGREQYFGPGTRLTVT.

This clone was seen a single time. The rearrangement joins TRBV2 to TRBJ1-2; D might be TRBD1 (5 bases). V was shortened by 6 bases and J by 7 bases, with 21 bases between the two germline ends. The CDR3 consists of 15 residues. The germline V gene encodes CDR1 SNHLY and CDR2 FYNNEI. The CDR3 reads CASSPSPQGVGGYTF. CDR3 nucleotide sequence: TGTGCCAGCAGCCCAAGCCCGCAGGGCGTGGGTGGCTACACCTTC.

The chain recombines TRBV4-2 with TRBJ1-4; 8 nucleotides line up with TRBD1. Germline loops: CDR1 LGHNA, CDR2 YNFKEQ. The trim removed 3 bases at V and 7 bases at J, leaving 7 bases unmatched. The CDR3 is 15 residues long. The chain's CDR3 is CASSQQGARSEKLFF. Written as DNA, the CDR3 is TGTGCCAGCAGCCAGCAGGGGGCTCGGAGTGAAAAACTGTTTTTT.

CDR3 amino acids: CSASSSYRDRGRRSGANVLTF. The CDR3 nucleotides read TGCAGTGCTAGTTCTTCCTACCGGGACAGGGGGCGGAGAAGTGGGGCCAACGTCCTGACTTTC. The chain combines TRBV20-1 with TRBJ2-6, with 12 bases identical to TRBD1. V was pared by 3 bases and J by 3 bases, with 18 bases of the junction left unmatched. The CDR3 spans 21 residues. Germline V gene lookup returns CDR1 DFQATT and CDR2 SNEGSKA (reference sequence).

There are a few counts of this clone. The V call is TRBV7-9, the J call TRBJ1-5; D is unclear. CDR3 length equals 11 residues. From germline, CDR1 is SEHNR and CDR2 FQNEAQ (reference sequence). V shed 5 bases and J shed 12 bases, with 11 bases lying between them. The CDR3 reads CASSLNGVQHF. The CDR3 DNA is TGTGCCAGCAGCCTAAACGGGGTCCAGCATTTT.

This clone was observed a handful of times. V is TRBV6-2 or TRBV6-3 and J is TRBJ1-5; D is unresolved. Trimming cost V 5 bases and J 0 bases, with 11 bases left between them. This CDR3 region has 15 residues. Germline V gene lookup returns CDR1 MNHEY and CDR2 SVGEGT. CDR3 residues: CASSRSRNSNQPQHF. The CDR3 DNA follows: TGTGCCAGCAGTCGCTCGAGAAATAGCAATCAGCCCCAGCATTTT.

J is TRBJ2-3 and V is TRBV19; TRBD1 aligns across 9 bases. The CDR3 loop spans 15 amino acids. J lost 2 bases, V lost 5 bases, and 5 bases had no gene match. Per the germline V gene, CDR1 is LNHDA and CDR2 is SQIVND (reference sequence). The CDR3 protein is CASSPGTGLTDTQYF. CDR3 coding DNA: TGTGCCAGTAGTCCGGGGACAGGGCTCACAGATACGCAGTATTTT.

The chain combines TRBV7-2 with TRBJ1-5; the match to TRBD1 covers 8 bases. With 5 bases clipped from V and 3 bases from J, the junction kept 6 bases outside the gene matches. The CDR3 spans 15 residues. Germline CDR1 is SGHTA and CDR2 is FQGNSA. The CDR3 bases are TGTGCCAGCAGCCGGACAGGGAGCTTCAATCAGCCCCAGCATTTT. Translating gives CASSRTGSFNQPQHF.

This clone appeared a few times. The rearrangement joins TRBV5-6 to TRBJ2-2; D gene ambiguous. CDR3 length: 14 residues. Looked up from germline, CDR1 is SGHDT and CDR2 is YYEEEE. V was shortened by 1 base and J by 7 bases, with 11 bases between the two germline ends. The CDR3 nucleotides read TGTGCCAGCAGCTTGCCGGGTTCTGGCGGGGAGCTGTTTTTT. Its protein is CASSLPGSGGELFF.